Following are 9 T cell receptor beta chains from one sample sequenced in a study of OX40 agonist ivuxolimab in advanced cancers. Repertoires were generated with immunoSEQ multiplex PCR, while TCRdb's copy carries only in-frame clones and drops some. The repertoire has about 80,000 clones, about 86% of them found once; the top ten carry less than 2.5%. This specimen consisted of CD4+ or CD8+ T cells sorted from blood, obtained in a trial of the OX40 agonist ivuxolimab. The receptors stem from an adult with an advanced solid tumor such as melanoma, head and neck, liver or kidney cancer.

This chain uses TRBV5-1 with TRBJ2-7, with D tentatively TRBD1 (6 bases). Trimming pared 4 bases from V and 4 bases from J, leaving 15 bases between. The CDR3 loop spans 14 amino acids. The germline V gene encodes CDR1 SGHRS and CDR2 YFSETQ. The CDR3 DNA is TGCGCCAGCAGCCGTCAGGGGACATCTTACGAGCAGTACTTC. Its protein product is CASSRQGTSYEQYF. Using reference TRBV5-1 and TRBJ2-7 for the parts outside the CDR3, the full variable domain is KAGVTQTPRYLIKTRGQQVTLSCSPISGHRSVSWYQQTPGQGLQFLFEYFSETQRNKGNFPGRFSGRQFSNSRSEMNVSTLELGDSALYLCASSRQGTSYEQYFGPGTRLTVT.

A few counts support this clone. The gene calls are TRBV6-6 and TRBJ2-3; the match to TRBD2 covers 12 bases. The length of the CDR3 is 14 residues. Germline V gene data show CDR1 as MNHNY and CDR2 as SVGAGI (reference sequence). V trimming: 2 bases; J trimming: 6 bases; junction bases outside the gene matches: 0. The CDR3 DNA is TGTGCCAGCAGTTACGGACTAGCGGGGGATACGCAGTATTTT. Amino acids: CASSYGLAGDTQYF.

The chain is built from TRBV7-8 and TRBJ2-7; 9 bases are a match to TRBD2. Germline loops: CDR1 SGHVS, CDR2 FQNEAQ. J was trimmed by 6 bases and V by 3 bases; bases with no gene match: 6. This CDR3 has 14 amino acids. CDR3 in DNA: TGTGCCAGCAGCTTTAGCGGGAGTGCCAGCGAGCAGTACTTC. This sequence encodes CASSFSGSASEQYF.

The table lists this clone with a count of one. The chain employs TRBV6-5 and TRBJ1-1; D might be TRBD1 (5 bases). Germline CDR1 is MNHEY and CDR2 is SVGAGI. Trimming cost V 5 bases and J 0 bases, with 13 bases left between them. The CDR3 loop spans 15 amino acids. The CDR3 region has the DNA TGTGCCAGCAGTCTTCGCAGGGCCTTGAACACTGAAGCTTTCTTT. Translation gives CASSLRRALNTEAFF.

V usage is TRBV5-6 and J usage is TRBJ2-4; D is uncertain. The CDR3 extends over 14 amino acids. The V and J ends lost 0 bases and 3 bases respectively, with 7 bases between them. Germline assignment: CDR1 SGHDT and CDR2 YYEEEE. The CDR3: CASSLGVGKNIQYF. The CDR3 region has the DNA TGTGCCAGCAGCTTGGGGGTGGGCAAAAACATTCAGTACTTC.

The rearrangement joins TRBV2 to TRBJ1-2; 10 bases fit TRBD1. The germline V gene encodes CDR1 SNHLY and CDR2 FYNNEI. The V and J ends lost 6 bases and 0 bases, in that order; junction bases with no gene match: 10. This CDR3 spans 17 amino acids. The CDR3 DNA follows: TGTGCCAGCAGCGATGACAGGGGGCTTGGTTCTAACTATGGCTACACCTTC. It codes for CASSDDRGLGSNYGYTF.

The chain joins TRBV7-9 to TRBJ1-2; D not certain. Germline V lookup: CDR1 SEHNR, CDR2 FQNEAQ (reference sequence). V was shortened by 3 bases and J by 8 bases, with 13 bases between the two germline ends. This CDR3 comprises 13 residues. The CDR3 sequence: CASSLSGAGGYTF. The CDR3 region has the DNA TGTGCCAGCAGCTTGTCAGGTGCTGGGGGCTACACCTTC.

The V gene is TRBV7-9, the J gene TRBJ2-7; maybe TRBD2 (6 bases). Germline CDR1 reads SEHNR; CDR2 reads FQNEAQ (reference sequence). Trimming removed 2 bases at V and 4 bases at J, with 15 bases between. There are 15 residues in the CDR3. The CDR3 DNA is TGTGCCAGCAGCTTATCGGGGGTAGTTAAGTACGAGCAGTACTTC. Residues: CASSLSGVVKYEQYF.

V gene TRBV6-6 combines with J gene TRBJ1-3; 7 bases agree with TRBD1. Losses at the gene ends were 6 bases for V and 4 bases for J; bases not matched to a gene: 6. This CDR3 region has 14 residues. Per germline, CDR1 MNHNY and CDR2 SVGAGI (reference sequence). CDR3 nucleotide sequence: TGTGCCAGCAGAAGACAGGGCGAAGGAAACACCATATATTTT. It translates to CASRRQGEGNTIYF.